The 21 T cell receptor beta chains below all came from one sample that was sequenced in a study of blood T cell repertoires in COVID-19. Clones were read by immunoSEQ multiplex PCR, and TCRdb kept only the in-frame ones, dropping some. Here the sample spans about 36,000 clones, just over 90% being singletons. Sequencing input: peripheral blood. The receptors come from a human donor in a cohort sampled during active COVID-19.

This clone was seen just once. This CDR3 reads CASSLLGSLLGEQYF. The CDR3 bases are TGTGCCAGCAGCTTGTTAGGGAGCCTTTTGGGCGAGCAGTACTTC. The J gene is TRBJ2-7, the V gene TRBV5-5, with D tentatively TRBD2 (5 bases). The CDR3 totals 15 residues. The germline V gene encodes CDR1 SGHKS and CDR2 YYEKEE (reference sequence). V gave up 1 base and J gave up 6 bases, with 17 bases separating them. Full variable domain (outside the CDR3, taken from reference TRBV5-5 and TRBJ2-7): DAGVTQSPTHLIKTRGQQVTLRCSPISGHKSVSWYQQVLGQGPQFIFQYYEKEERGRGNFPDRFSARQFPNYSSELNVNALLLGDSALYLCASSLLGSLLGEQYFGPGTRLTVT.

This clone has just one count. This sequence joins TRBV10-3 and TRBJ2-7; 7 bases line up with TRBD1. CDR1 is ENHRY and CDR2 is SYGVKD in the germline V gene. Unmatched junction bases numbered 3, after V lost 2 bases and J lost 5 bases. The CDR3 is 13 amino acids. CDR3 DNA: TGTGCCATCAGTGAGAGGGGGCAGGACGAGCAGTACTTC. This gives the protein CAISERGQDEQYF.

This clone has only one observation. The chain carries TRBV5-1 and TRBJ2-3; D is possibly TRBD2 (6 bases). There are 14 residues in the CDR3. V shed 1 base and J shed 6 bases, with 12 bases lying between them. CDR1 and CDR2 (germline): SGHRS, YFSETQ. Here the CDR3 DNA reads TGCGCCAGCAGCTTGTTTCCTGGGGGGGATACGCAGTATTTT. This gives the protein CASSLFPGGDTQYF.

The CDR3 DNA is TGTGCCAGCAGGCCGAGGGCAGGGGGCTCAGTGGATGCTTTCTTT. This gives the protein CASRPRAGGSVDAFF. The chain couples TRBV6-5 to TRBJ1-1; TRBD1 matches 8 bases. The germline V gene has CDR1 MNHEY and CDR2 SVGAGI. V lost 6 bases, J lost 11 bases, and 17 bases stayed unmatched. The CDR3 has 15 residues.

This chain joins TRBV28 and TRBJ2-7; D perhaps matches TRBD1 (6 bases). Trimming took off 5 bases at V and 4 bases at J, with 18 bases between the two ends. Germline CDR1 reads MDHEN; CDR2 reads SYDVKM. This CDR3 is 15 amino acids long. CDR3 region: CASSPPGEGVYEQYF. Written as DNA, the CDR3 is TGTGCCAGCAGTCCCCCGGGTGAGGGGGTTTACGAGCAGTACTTC.

This clone was counted between two and nine times. The V gene is TRBV6-4, the J gene TRBJ2-1, with D possibly matching TRBD2 (5 bases). Germline assignment: CDR1 MRHNA and CDR2 SNTAGT. The CDR3 runs 15 residues. V was pared by 6 bases and J by 0 bases, with 12 bases between. CDR3 amino acids: CASSRAESSYNEQFF. Here the CDR3 DNA reads TGTGCCAGCAGCCGAGCGGAGAGCTCCTACAATGAGCAGTTCTTC.

CDR3: CASSIGSSPLTDTQYF. The DNA of the CDR3 is TGTGCCAGTAGTATAGGATCTAGCCCCCTCACAGATACGCAGTATTTT. The chain joins TRBV19 to TRBJ2-3, with D maybe TRBD2 (5 bases). V was shortened by 1 base and J by 2 bases, with 13 bases between the two germline ends. The CDR3 totals 16 residues. The germline gives CDR1 LNHDA, CDR2 SQIVND (reference sequence).

V usage is TRBV2 and J usage is TRBJ2-2, with D possibly matching TRBD1 (5 bases). V was clipped by 6 bases and J by 0 bases, with 14 bases between them. CDR1 and CDR2 (germline): SNHLY, FYNNEI. This CDR3 has 16 amino acids. The CDR3 region has the DNA TGTGCCAGCAGCGCAGTAGGGGTGACGAACACCGGGGAGCTGTTTTTT. The encoded protein is CASSAVGVTNTGELFF.

The chain joins TRBV6-2 or TRBV6-3 to TRBJ1-6, with 10 bases fitting TRBD1. Unmatched junction bases numbered 6, after V lost 5 bases and J lost 8 bases. CDR1 MNHEY and CDR2 SVGEGT come from the germline V gene. The CDR3 contains 15 residues. The CDR3 sequence is CASSPGTGVHSPLHF. As DNA, the CDR3 is TGTGCCAGCAGTCCCGGGACAGGGGTCCATTCACCCCTCCACTTT.

The rearrangement uses TRBV4-1 and TRBJ2-4, with TRBD2 identical over 9 bases. Germline V CDR1 and CDR2: MGHRA, YSYEKL. Trimming took 3 bases from V and 3 from J; bases not matched to a gene: 6. The CDR3 has 16 residues. The DNA of the CDR3 is TGCGCCAGCAGCCATAGCGGGAGCCTTGACAAAAACATTCAGTACTTC. Amino acids: CASSHSGSLDKNIQYF.

The chain employs TRBV27 and TRBJ2-1, with a weak D call TRBD1 (5 bases). V lost 8 bases to trimming and J lost 4 bases, with 18 bases between them. CDR3 length: 15 amino acids. Germline lookup yields CDR1 MNHEY and CDR2 SMNVEV (reference sequence). The CDR3: CASSFRAGNYNEQFF. DNA for the CDR3: TGTGCCAGCTCGTTTCGGGCAGGGAATTACAATGAGCAGTTCTTC.

The chain is built from TRBV3-1 (or the pseudogene TRBV3-2) and TRBJ2-1, with TRBD2 matching over 12 bases. J was trimmed by 4 bases and V by 2 bases; bases with no gene match: 3. Germline V gene sequence: CDR1 LGHDT, CDR2 YNNKEL (reference sequence). The CDR3 length is 16 residues. The DNA for the CDR3 is TGTGCCAGCAGCCAAACCACTAGCGGGGGGTACAATGAGCAGTTCTTC. Its protein product is CASSQTTSGGYNEQFF.

The J gene is TRBJ2-2, the V gene TRBV29-1, with D perhaps matching TRBD2 (6 bases). The CDR3 length is 15 residues. Germline assignment: CDR1 SQVTM and CDR2 ANQGSEA. V lost 6 bases and J lost 3, with 17 bases in between. The DNA of the CDR3 is TGCAGCGTCACAAGGGCCGGAGGGTACACCGGGGAGCTGTTTTTT. It specifies CSVTRAGGYTGELFF.

J is TRBJ2-3 and V is TRBV4-1; 8 bases map to TRBD1. Trimming cost V 0 bases and J 9 bases; bases outside gene matches: 2. Germline values: CDR1 MGHRA, CDR2 YSYEKL. CDR3 size: 13 residues. CDR3 region: CASSQDGTGTQYF. The CDR3 DNA reads as TGCGCCAGCAGCCAAGACGGGACAGGAACGCAGTATTTT.

The V and J genes are TRBV9 and TRBJ2-6, with D perhaps TRBD1 (5 bases). The CDR3 runs 17 residues. V shed 0 bases and J shed 4 bases, with 14 bases lying between them. Looked up from germline, CDR1 is SGDLS and CDR2 is YYNGEE. The CDR3 region is CASSVAGGATGANVLTF. Here the CDR3 DNA reads TGTGCCAGCAGCGTAGCGGGTGGGGCGACGGGGGCCAACGTCCTGACTTTC.

The count of this clone is one. The chain is built from TRBV7-9 and TRBJ2-5, with TRBD2 matching over 8 bases. CDR3 size: 15 residues. Germline V gene lookup returns CDR1 SEHNR and CDR2 FQNEAQ (reference sequence). J was trimmed by 4 bases and V by 1 base; bases with no gene match: 5. The CDR3 here is CASSLVLAGGETQYF. In DNA, the CDR3 is TGTGCCAGCAGCTTAGTACTGGCGGGGGGAGAGACCCAGTACTTC.

The V gene is TRBV2, the J gene TRBJ1-3; TRBD1 is a possible D gene (6 bases). V dropped 6 bases and J dropped 0 bases, with 15 bases sitting between them. The CDR3 length is 16 residues. The germline CDR1 and CDR2 sequences are SNHLY and FYNNEI. CDR3 sequence: CASSRNQGYSGNTIYF. CDR3 DNA sequence: TGTGCCAGCAGCCGCAATCAGGGGTACTCTGGAAACACCATATATTTT.

The chain couples TRBV18 to TRBJ1-1; maybe TRBD1 (5 bases). The CDR3 runs to 15 residues. Germline V gene data show CDR1 as KGHSH and CDR2 as LQKENI. Trimming removed 0 bases from V and 1 base from J, with 9 bases in between. The CDR3 DNA follows: TGTGCCAGCTCACCACCGGGGGGGTCGAACACTGAAGCTTTCTTT. It encodes CASSPPGGSNTEAFF.

The chain combines TRBV7-2 with TRBJ2-3, with D possibly TRBD1 on 6 matching bases. In germline, CDR1 is SGHTA, CDR2 FQGNSA. V lost 3 bases to trimming and J lost 8 bases, with 15 bases between them. This CDR3 spans 14 amino acids. CDR3 residues: CASSLGPLQGTQYF. CDR3 in DNA: TGTGCCAGCAGCTTGGGACCGCTACAGGGTACGCAGTATTTT.

This clone was recorded a few times. The chain is built from TRBV4-3 and TRBJ2-1; TRBD2 aligns across 9 bases. The CDR3 has 16 amino acids. The trim removed 0 bases at V and 7 bases at J, leaving 7 bases unmatched. CDR1 LGHNA and CDR2 YSLEER come from the germline V gene. The CDR3 here is CASSQDGLAGINEQFF. Here the CDR3 DNA reads TGCGCCAGCAGCCAAGATGGGCTAGCGGGAATAAATGAGCAGTTCTTC.

This rearrangement joins TRBV5-1 to TRBJ2-2; D perhaps matches TRBD2 (5 bases). The CDR3 has 16 amino acids. The V gene lost 5 bases and the J gene lost 1 base, with 15 bases spanning the gap. The V gene's germline CDR1 is SGHRS and CDR2 YFSETQ. CDR3 bases: TGCGCCAGCAGGCCTGGAGAGGGTGGGAACACCGGGGAGCTGTTTTTT. Translating it yields CASRPGEGGNTGELFF.